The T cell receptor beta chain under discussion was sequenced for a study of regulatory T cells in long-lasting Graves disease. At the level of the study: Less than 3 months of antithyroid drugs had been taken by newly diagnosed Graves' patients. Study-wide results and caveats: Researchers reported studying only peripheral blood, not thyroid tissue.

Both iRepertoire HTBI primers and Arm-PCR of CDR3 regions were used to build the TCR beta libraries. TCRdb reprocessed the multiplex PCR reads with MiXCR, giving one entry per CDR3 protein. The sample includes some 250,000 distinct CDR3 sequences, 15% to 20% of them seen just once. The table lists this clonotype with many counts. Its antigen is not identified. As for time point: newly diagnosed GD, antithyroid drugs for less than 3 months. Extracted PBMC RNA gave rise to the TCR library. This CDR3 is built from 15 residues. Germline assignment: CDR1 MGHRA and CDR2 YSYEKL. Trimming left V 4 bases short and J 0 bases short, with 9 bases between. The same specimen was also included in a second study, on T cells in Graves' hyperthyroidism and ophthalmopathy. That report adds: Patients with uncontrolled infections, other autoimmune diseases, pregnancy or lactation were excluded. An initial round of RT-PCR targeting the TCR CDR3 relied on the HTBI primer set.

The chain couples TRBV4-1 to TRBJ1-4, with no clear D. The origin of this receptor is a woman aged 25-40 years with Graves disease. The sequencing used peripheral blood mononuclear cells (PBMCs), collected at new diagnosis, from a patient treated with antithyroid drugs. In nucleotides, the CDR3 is TGCGCCAGCAGCCGAGTGGGAGCAACTAATGAAAAACTGTTTTTT. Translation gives CASSRVGATNEKLFF.